The next 9 T cell receptor beta chains were all read from a single sample in a study of T cell repertoires in cytomegalovirus infection. Each CDR3 protein gets one entry after TCRdb re-called the reads with MiXCR. The top ten hold more than 20% of the sample, which has 500,000 or so distinct CDR3 sequences, approximately 15% seen once. Sequencing input: CD8+ T cells from PBMCs. All receptors come from a human donor in good health (CMV status not recorded). Some clones in this sample may be carry-over from other donors' samples.

This clonotype is a singleton in its sample. The V and J genes are TRBV7-3 and TRBJ2-7; D may be TRBD2 (5 bases). V dropped 6 bases and J dropped 3 bases, with 12 bases sitting between them. The CDR3 is 13 amino acids. Germline assignment: CDR1 SGHTA and CDR2 FQGTGA. CDR3 in amino acids: CASSPGVFYEQYF. The CDR3 DNA reads as TGTGCCAGCAGTCCCGGGGTTTTCTACGAGCAGTACTTC.

At least ten counts were recorded for this clonotype. The chain links TRBV7-6 to TRBJ2-1; 9 bases line up with TRBD1. V lost 3 bases, J lost 7 bases, and 4 bases stayed unmatched. The CDR3 is 14 residues long. The germline V gene encodes CDR1 SGHVS and CDR2 FNYEAQ. CDR3 residues: CASSFDRGGNEQFF. CDR3 bases: TGTGCCAGCAGCTTCGACAGGGGGGGGAATGAGCAGTTCTTC.

The DNA of the CDR3 is TGCGCCAGCAGCCAAGTTGTGCCGGGCTCAGCAGATGGCTACACCTTC. It encodes CASSQVVPGSADGYTF. The gene calls are TRBV4-3 and TRBJ1-2, with D hard to call. CDR1 and CDR2 from the germline V gene are LGHNA and YSLEER. CDR3 length: 16 amino acids. Trimming took off 1 base at V and 6 bases at J, with 18 bases between the two ends.

This rearrangement joins TRBV9 to TRBJ2-3, with TRBD2 matching 11 bases. Unmatched junction bases numbered 12, after V lost 3 bases and J lost 9 bases. The CDR3 has 16 amino acids. From germline, CDR1 is SGDLS and CDR2 YYNGEE. This chain's CDR3 is CASSELAGAAKGTQYF. CDR3 in DNA: TGTGCCAGCAGCGAACTAGCGGGGGCTGCCAAAGGGACGCAGTATTTT.

This clonotype was counted at least ten times. The chain employs TRBV7-8 and TRBJ2-1; TRBD1 might be the D (5 bases). CDR3 length: 16 amino acids. Germline CDR1 is SGHVS and CDR2 is FQNEAQ. The ends were cut back, 1 base at V and 2 bases at J, with 12 bases in the middle. CDR3 residues: CASSLVRGTAYNEQFF. The CDR3 DNA reads TGTGCCAGCAGCTTAGTTAGGGGCACGGCCTACAATGAGCAGTTCTTC.

This clonotype was observed at least ten times. The V call is TRBV6-1, the J call TRBJ2-1; D is undetermined. The germline gives CDR1 MNHNS, CDR2 SASEGT. This CDR3 has 15 residues. Trimming pared 1 base from V and 0 bases from J, leaving 7 bases between. The CDR3 here is CASSEGMSSYNEQFF. CDR3 nucleotides: TGTGCCAGCAGTGAAGGGATGAGCTCCTACAATGAGCAGTTCTTC.

V and J are TRBV6-1 and TRBJ1-6; D call uncertain. V was cut by 3 bases and J by 8 bases, with 17 bases left in between. The length of the CDR3 is 16 residues. CDR1 is MNHNS and CDR2 is SASEGT in the germline V gene. The CDR3 sequence is CASSDLLRGSDSPLHF. CDR3 nucleotides: TGTGCCAGCAGTGATCTCCTACGGGGATCGGATTCACCCCTCCACTTT.

About this clonotype: Because the CDR3 is missing its conserved closing phenylalanine or tryptophan, this is likely a read error. The V call is TRBV27, the J call TRBJ2-1; TRBD1 might be the D (6 bases). Germline values: CDR1 MNHEY, CDR2 SMNVEV (reference sequence). V shed 5 bases and J shed 5 bases, with 13 bases lying between them. The CDR3 length is 14 residues. Here the CDR3 DNA reads TGTGCCAGCAGTCACGCCGGGGACAACAATGAGCAGTTCCTC. Protein: CASSHAGDNNEQFL.

The V call is TRBV7-3, the J call TRBJ1-1; no firm D call. The CDR3 totals 16 residues. Germline CDR1 SGHTA, CDR2 FQGTGA. Trimming stripped 8 bases from V and 1 base from J, with 20 bases between. The CDR3 DNA reads TGTGCCAGCGCGCTACCCGGGGAGGCGGAGAACACTGAAGCTTTCTTT. It yields the protein CASALPGEAENTEAFF.